The 5 T cell receptor beta chains reported below all come from one sample, sequenced in a study of blood T cells in healthy people across ages. PCR was performed a second time for roughly 7 to 11 cycles using a sample-barcoded 5' primer and a J-beta primer mix. A single record per CDR3 protein comes from TCRdb applying MiXCR to the 5' RACE reads. The sample comprises about 1.6 million distinct CDR3 sequences, around 35% of which are singletons, and about 11% rests with the top ten. Specimen: blood. The receptors derive from a woman under 40 in good health.

This clonotype was found a few times. The rearrangement joins TRBV20-1 to TRBJ2-1, with D possibly being TRBD2 (5 bases). This CDR3 comprises 12 residues. Trimming removed 5 bases from V and 3 bases from J, with 8 bases in between. Looked up from germline, CDR1 is DFQATT and CDR2 is SNEGSKA (reference sequence). CDR3 DNA: TGCAGTGCTTACCGGGACTACAATGAGCAGTTCTTC. Protein sequence: CSAYRDYNEQFF.

This clonotype was observed a handful of times. This chain joins TRBV15 and TRBJ2-1; TRBD2 matches at 11 bases. Losses at the gene ends were 1 base for V and 7 bases for J; bases not matched to a gene: 6. The CDR3 contains 16 residues. The germline V gene encodes CDR1 LNHNV and CDR2 YYDKDF (reference sequence). The CDR3 sequence: CATSRVMSSGRNEQFF. In DNA, the CDR3 is TGTGCCACCAGCAGAGTGATGTCTAGCGGGAGGAATGAGCAGTTCTTC. Looking up the rest from reference TRBV15 and TRBJ2-1 gives the full variable domain: DAMVIQNPRYQVTQFGKPVTLSCSQTLNHNVMYWYQQKSSQAPKLLFHYYDKDFNNEADTPDNFQSRRPNTSFCFLDIRSPGLGDTAMYLCATSRVMSSGRNEQFFGPGTRLTVL.

Remarks on this clonotype: An end of the junction differs from the germline gene, which may be a read error. The chain uses TRBV7-9 and TRBJ2-1; TRBD2 agrees at 9 bases. The germline gives CDR1 SEHNR, CDR2 FQNEAQ (reference sequence). The CDR3 consists of 14 residues. The CDR3 loop reads CAGSPRTSANEQFF. CDR3 nucleotide sequence: TGTGCCGGCAGCCCTAGGACTAGCGCTAATGAGCAGTTCTTC.

V is TRBV27 and J is TRBJ1-5; D is unresolved. The V gene lost 3 bases and the J gene lost 2 bases, with 8 bases spanning the gap. The germline V gene encodes CDR1 MNHEY and CDR2 SMNVEV (reference sequence). This CDR3 has 14 amino acids. The CDR3 loop reads CASSFVFGNQPQHF. CDR3 nucleotides: TGTGCCAGCAGTTTCGTATTCGGCAATCAGCCCCAGCATTTT.

J is TRBJ2-1 and V is TRBV6-1; no reliable D call. The DNA end is more similar to TRBJ2-7, so the J call may be wrong. CDR1 and CDR2 from the germline V gene are MNHNS and SASEGT. The CDR3 is 13 amino acids. CDR3 sequence (DNA): TGTGCCAGCAGTTTCGATGGCTACAATGAGCAGTACTTC. Its protein is CASSFDGYNEQYF.